This passage covers 21 T cell receptor beta chains from one sample sequenced in a study of shared clonotypes between healthy human individuals. Measured with immunoSEQ multiplex PCR; TCRdb has only the in-frame clones, and not every one. The sample lists 660,000 or so clones; approximately 96% were seen once. The naive CD8 fraction comprised CD45RO-negative cells positively selected for CCR7 and excluded terminally differentiated effector memory CD45RA+ cells. What was sequenced was naive CD8+ T cells sorted from blood. Receptors were obtained from a woman aged 25 to 39 in good health.

This clone has just one count. V and J are TRBV7-8 and TRBJ2-1; a possible D gene is TRBD1 (5 bases). This CDR3 contains 18 residues. Trimming removed 5 bases at V and 2 bases at J, with 22 bases between. CDR1 and CDR2 (germline): SGHVS, FQNEAQ. The CDR3 DNA sequence: TGTGCCAGCAGCCCACGGTCCGGCCGGACAAACACCTACAATGAGCAGTTCTTC. Its translation is CASSPRSGRTNTYNEQFF.

This chain connects TRBV13 to TRBJ1-1, with no clear D. In germline, CDR1 is PRHDT, CDR2 FYEKMQ (reference sequence). Trimming removed 5 bases from V and 0 bases from J, with 7 bases in between. CDR3 size: 13 residues. The CDR3 sequence: CASSGTLNTEAFF. CDR3 DNA sequence: TGTGCCAGCAGCGGAACACTGAACACTGAAGCTTTCTTT.

The rearrangement joins TRBV5-5 to TRBJ2-7; a weak D match, TRBD2 (6 bases). Germline V CDR1 and CDR2: SGHKS, YYEKEE (reference sequence). The CDR3 has 14 amino acids. Trimming left V 4 bases short and J 1 base short, with 12 bases between. CDR3 region: CASSITSRSYEQYF. The DNA for the CDR3 is TGTGCCAGCAGCATCACTAGCAGATCCTACGAGCAGTACTTC.

The chain links TRBV29-1 to TRBJ2-1; D is uncertain. Germline V gene lookup returns CDR1 SQVTM and CDR2 ANQGSEA. This CDR3 has 14 residues. V was trimmed by 4 bases and J by 5 bases, leaving 15 bases between them. CDR3 in amino acids: CSVVDAENHNEQFF. Here the CDR3 DNA reads TGCAGCGTTGTGGATGCGGAAAACCACAATGAGCAGTTCTTC.

The genes are TRBV14 and TRBJ2-2, with D unclear. Trimming took off 0 bases at V and 2 bases at J, with 10 bases between the two ends. Germline CDR1 is SGHDN and CDR2 is FVKESK. This CDR3 region has 16 residues. CDR3 sequence: CASSQDQTLNTGELFF. Written as DNA, the CDR3 is TGTGCCAGCAGCCAAGATCAAACATTAAACACCGGGGAGCTGTTTTTT.

The gene calls are TRBV6-1 and TRBJ1-1, with D unresolved. V was shortened by 4 bases and J by 5 bases, with 17 bases between the two germline ends. This CDR3 is 15 amino acids long. The germline V gene encodes CDR1 MNHNS and CDR2 SASEGT. The CDR3 DNA is TGTGCCAGCAGTGTCGCCAGGAGTCTTGTGACTGAAGCTTTCTTT. As protein: CASSVARSLVTEAFF.

This chain connects TRBV27 to TRBJ1-5; no clear D gene. The V and J ends lost 6 bases and 2 bases respectively, with 11 bases between them. This CDR3 has 14 amino acids. Germline V gives CDR1 MNHEY, CDR2 SMNVEV (reference sequence). The CDR3 is CASRVGLGNQPQHF. CDR3 nucleotide sequence: TGTGCCAGCAGGGTTGGCTTGGGCAATCAGCCCCAGCATTTT.

This chain joins TRBV7-2 and TRBJ2-3; D is uncertain. Trimming pared 2 bases from V and 6 bases from J, leaving 15 bases between. The CDR3 is 15 amino acids. CDR1 and CDR2 (germline): SGHTA, FQGNSA. The CDR3, as DNA: TGTGCCAGCAGCTTATTTCACTCCCCCGTGGATACGCAGTATTTT. This sequence encodes CASSLFHSPVDTQYF.

This chain connects TRBV29-1 to TRBJ2-7; TRBD1 aligns across 10 bases. Germline lookup yields CDR1 SQVTM and CDR2 ANQGSEA. The CDR3 has 16 residues. The J segment lost 1 base and the V segment lost 0 bases, leaving 6 bases of the junction unmatched. The CDR3 here is CSVEDPRGQGSYEQYF. The CDR3 nucleotides read TGCAGCGTTGAAGATCCCCGGGGACAGGGGTCCTACGAGCAGTACTTC.

J is TRBJ2-7 and V is TRBV28, with D possibly TRBD1 on 5 matching bases. The CDR3 is 15 residues long. Germline V CDR1 and CDR2: MDHEN, SYDVKM. Trimming removed 5 bases at V and 5 bases at J, with 19 bases between. The DNA of the CDR3 is TGTGCCAGCAGTAATAGACAGTTATCTGGGAACGAGCAGTACTTC. Its protein product is CASSNRQLSGNEQYF.

This chain connects TRBV2 to TRBJ1-4; no firm D call. Germline values: CDR1 SNHLY, CDR2 FYNNEI. V lost 6 bases and J lost 8, with 13 bases in between. The CDR3 covers 13 residues. The CDR3 protein is CASRDTLMEKLFF. CDR3 nucleotide sequence: TGTGCCAGCAGAGACACCCTAATGGAAAAACTGTTTTTT.

This clone was observed once. J is TRBJ2-7 and V is TRBV28, with D maybe TRBD1 (6 bases). The CDR3 is made up of 14 amino acids. Germline lookup yields CDR1 MDHEN and CDR2 SYDVKM. V gave up 5 bases and J gave up 3 bases, with 14 bases separating them. The CDR3 coding sequence is TGTGCCAGCAGTCGAACCCCGGACAGCTACGAGCAGTACTTC. It specifies CASSRTPDSYEQYF.

The DNA of the CDR3 is TGTGCCAGCACTCCTGGGACTAGCGGGAGAGGAGAGCAGTTCTTC. This encodes CASTPGTSGRGEQFF. V gene TRBV27 combines with J gene TRBJ2-1, with 14 bases that match TRBD2. This CDR3 region has 15 residues. V lost 7 bases and J lost 10; bases outside the gene matches: 9. Germline lookup yields CDR1 MNHEY and CDR2 SMNVEV (reference sequence).

V is TRBV7-8 and J is TRBJ1-1; TRBD1 is a possible D gene (5 bases). V dropped 5 bases and J dropped 6 bases, with 10 bases sitting between them. The germline V gene encodes CDR1 SGHVS and CDR2 FQNEAQ. This CDR3 region has 12 residues. The CDR3 DNA sequence: TGTGCCAGCAGCCCAGGGACCGCTGAAGCTTTCTTT. Protein product: CASSPGTAEAFF.

V and J are TRBV7-9 and TRBJ2-1; no clear D. This CDR3 is built from 11 residues. Germline-derived CDR1 and CDR2 are SEHNR and FQNEAQ (reference sequence). V shed 5 bases and J shed 10 bases, with 9 bases lying between them. The CDR3 DNA is TGTGCCAGCAGCCCAGGTCTGGAGCAGTTCTTC. This encodes CASSPGLEQFF.

The V gene is TRBV10-3, the J gene TRBJ2-1; possibly TRBD1 for D (5 bases). Germline V lookup: CDR1 ENHRY, CDR2 SYGVKD. Trimming stripped 4 bases from V and 8 bases from J, with 18 bases between. This CDR3 spans 15 amino acids. The CDR3 DNA is TGTGCCATCAGTGTCTCACCAGGGATGAAGGATGAGCAGTTCTTC. This encodes CAISVSPGMKDEQFF.

Concerning this clone itself: Within the sample, other DNA sequences also encode this same CDR3. This CDR3 reads CASSLGLSYEQYF. The DNA of the CDR3 is TGTGCCAGCAGTTTAGGCCTCTCCTACGAGCAGTACTTC. This chain uses TRBV27 with TRBJ2-7, with D unclear. The CDR3 extends over 13 amino acids. The V end lost 2 bases, the J end lost 0 bases, and 5 bases lay between the germline ends. The germline gives CDR1 MNHEY, CDR2 SMNVEV (reference sequence).

This sequence joins TRBV5-1 and TRBJ2-1, with a possible D match to TRBD2 (6 bases). V was pared by 0 bases and J by 5 bases, with 18 bases between. The germline CDR1 and CDR2 sequences are SGHRS and YFSETQ. The CDR3 spans 17 residues. CDR3: CASSLDVWRDLNNEQFF. The CDR3 nucleotides are TGCGCCAGCAGCTTGGATGTTTGGCGGGACCTCAACAATGAGCAGTTCTTC.

CDR3 region: CASSKVVGLANHEQYF. The CDR3 nucleotides read TGTGCCAGCAGCAAAGTGGTTGGACTAGCTAACCACGAGCAGTACTTC. This chain joins TRBV21-1 and TRBJ2-7; the table's TRBD2 call for D was not verified on the DNA. TRBV21-1 has pseudogene status. The CDR3 extends over 16 amino acids.

The chain has TRBV27 and TRBJ1-5; D is possibly TRBD1 (5 bases). V lost 5 bases to trimming and J lost 7 bases, with 15 bases between them. Germline V gene data show CDR1 as MNHEY and CDR2 as SMNVEV (reference sequence). The CDR3 spans 14 residues. CDR3 residues: CASSPFQGGQPQHF. As DNA, the CDR3 is TGTGCCAGCAGTCCATTCCAGGGCGGGCAGCCCCAGCATTTT.

The rearrangement links TRBV7-3 to TRBJ2-3, with D tentatively TRBD2 (5 bases). This CDR3 region has 13 residues. Germline V gene data show CDR1 as SGHTA and CDR2 as FQGTGA. V lost 5 bases, J lost 5 bases, and 11 bases lay in between. CDR3 protein: CASSINSGDTQYF. The CDR3 DNA reads TGTGCCAGCAGCATTAACAGCGGAGATACGCAGTATTTT.